These 2 T cell receptor beta chains originate from one sample sequenced in a study of T cell responses to AZD1222 COVID-19 vaccine. The table came from immunoSEQ multiplex PCR; TCRdb's copy has only in-frame clones and leaves some out. The sample lists 150,000 or so clones, 80% to 90% seen once, with about 4.7% in the top ten. The material sequenced was peripheral blood, taken on day 0 of AZD1222 vaccination. Receptors originate from an adult in good health.

The rearrangement links TRBV25-1 to TRBJ1-2; D gene ambiguous. The CDR3 runs to 15 residues. Germline-derived CDR1 and CDR2 are MGHDK and SYGVNS. V was trimmed by 4 bases and J by 3 bases, leaving 15 bases between them. In DNA form, the CDR3 reads TGTGCCAGCAGTGGAGGCAGGAGATCCCACTATGGCTACACCTTC. Translated, it gives CASSGGRRSHYGYTF.

The chain uses TRBV6-5 and TRBJ2-7, with 7 bases identical to TRBD1. The germline gives CDR1 MNHEY, CDR2 SVGAGI. This CDR3 is built from 13 residues. V lost 6 bases to trimming and J lost 4 bases; unmatched junction nucleotides: 6. Written as DNA, the CDR3 is TGTGCCAGCAGAGGGGACAGTAGATACGAGCAGTACTTC. Residues: CASRGDSRYEQYF.